Listed here are 11 T cell receptor beta chains from one sample, sequenced in a study of shared clonotypes between healthy human individuals. This table comes from immunoSEQ multiplex PCR, and its TCRdb copy is limited to in-frame clones, with some not included. The sample has some 2.1 million clones; 90% to 95% are singletons. Positively selected for CCR7, the CD45RO-negative cells used as naive CD8 cells excluded terminally differentiated effector memory CD45RA+ cells. The specimen was naive CD8+ T cells from PBMCs. The receptors were sampled from a man aged 18 to 29 in good health. Some clones in this sample may be carry-over from other donors' samples.

The genes are TRBV6-5 and TRBJ1-2; D ambiguous. This CDR3 has 13 amino acids. CDR1 and CDR2 from the germline V gene are MNHEY and SVGAGI. Trimming removed 0 bases from V and 6 bases from J, with 8 bases in between. For the CDR3, the DNA is TGTGCCAGCAGTTACTCTGCGCCAGATGGCTACACCTTC. This codes for CASSYSAPDGYTF.

The chain uses TRBV27 and TRBJ2-4; 7 bases are a match to TRBD1. Trimming removed 5 bases from V and 9 bases from J; junction bases left unmatched: 4. Germline V gene lookup returns CDR1 MNHEY and CDR2 SMNVEV (reference sequence). The CDR3 spans 12 residues. CDR3 region: CASSPGTAIQYF. The CDR3 DNA reads as TGTGCCAGCAGTCCCGGGACAGCCATTCAGTACTTC.

This clone was picked up one time. The CDR3 DNA follows: TGTGCCTGGAGTGTCCTTGGAGCGGGGGTAGGTTCACCCCTCCACTTT. The encoded protein is CAWSVLGAGVGSPLHF. The chain couples TRBV30 to TRBJ1-6; possible D gene TRBD1, 5 bases. The CDR3 runs 16 residues. Trimming pared 0 bases from V and 9 bases from J, leaving 18 bases between. Germline assignment: CDR1 GTSNPN and CDR2 SVGIG (reference sequence). Full variable domain (outside the CDR3, taken from reference TRBV30 and TRBJ1-6): SQTIHQWPATLVQPVGSPLSLECTVEGTSNPNLYWYRQAAGRGLQLLFYSVGIGQISSEVPQNLSASRPQDRQFILSSKKLLLSDSGFYLCAWSVLGAGVGSPLHFGNGTRLTVT.

The rearrangement links TRBV28 to TRBJ2-3; a weak D match, TRBD1 (5 bases). CDR1 is MDHEN, CDR2 SYDVKM, per germline. The V and J ends lost 3 bases and 4 bases respectively, with 11 bases between them. The CDR3 sequence is 14 residues long. The CDR3: CASSFALQADTQYF. The CDR3 DNA is TGTGCCAGCAGTTTCGCGTTACAGGCAGATACGCAGTATTTT.

The rearrangement links TRBV28 to TRBJ2-1; D uncertain. In germline, CDR1 is MDHEN, CDR2 SYDVKM. The CDR3 runs to 17 residues. V lost 1 base and J lost 0, with 13 bases in between. In DNA, the CDR3 is TGTGCCAGCAGTTTATCCTTACTCGAGAGCTCCTACAATGAGCAGTTCTTC. Encoded protein: CASSLSLLESSYNEQFF.

This chain links TRBV7-9 with TRBJ2-3, with D tentatively TRBD1 (6 bases). The V end lost 0 bases, the J end lost 4 bases, and 8 bases lay between the germline ends. CDR1 is SEHNR and CDR2 is FQNEAQ in the germline V gene (reference sequence). The CDR3 loop spans 14 amino acids. The CDR3 is CASSLAQGPDTQYF. CDR3 bases: TGTGCCAGCAGCTTAGCCCAGGGGCCAGATACGCAGTATTTT.

A few counts support this clone. The chain joins TRBV28 to TRBJ1-5; D is undetermined. The ends were cut back, 4 bases at V and 5 bases at J, with 18 bases in the middle. The CDR3 is 16 residues long. Germline V gene sequence: CDR1 MDHEN, CDR2 SYDVKM. CDR3: CASSSGPRRHDQPQHF. CDR3 DNA sequence: TGTGCCAGCAGTTCCGGACCGAGGAGACACGATCAGCCCCAGCATTTT.

This chain connects TRBV7-3 to TRBJ2-1; 8 bases are shared with TRBD2. From germline, CDR1 is SGHTA and CDR2 FQGTGA. The CDR3 loop spans 15 amino acids. Losses at the gene ends were 4 bases for V and 3 bases for J; bases not matched to a gene: 5. The CDR3: CASSSGLALYNEQFF. CDR3 nucleotides: TGTGCCAGCAGCTCCGGACTAGCCCTCTACAATGAGCAGTTCTTC.

The chain is built from TRBV19 and TRBJ1-5, with a possible D match to TRBD1 (6 bases). Germline V gives CDR1 LNHDA, CDR2 SQIVND (reference sequence). CDR3 length: 17 amino acids. V was pared by 7 bases and J by 5 bases, with 24 bases between. The CDR3 here is CASIRRGRDFGDQPQHF. CDR3 sequence (DNA): TGTGCCAGTATCCGCAGGGGAAGGGACTTCGGGGATCAGCCCCAGCATTTT.

The V and J genes are TRBV5-5 and TRBJ1-1; maybe TRBD1 (5 bases). This CDR3 is built from 15 residues. V dropped 0 bases and J dropped 0 bases, with 9 bases sitting between them. The germline V gene has CDR1 SGHKS and CDR2 YYEKEE (reference sequence). In DNA, the CDR3 is TGTGCCAGCAGCTTGGAACGGGGGATGAACACTGAAGCTTTCTTT. As protein: CASSLERGMNTEAFF.

The chain combines TRBV28 with TRBJ2-7, with D perhaps being TRBD1 or TRBD2 (5 bases each). Germline CDR1 MDHEN, CDR2 SYDVKM. This CDR3 comprises 12 residues. Trimming took off 5 bases at V and 3 bases at J, with 8 bases between the two ends. The CDR3 nucleotides read TGTGCCAGCAGTCGGGACCACTACGAGCAGTACTTC. The encoded protein is CASSRDHYEQYF.